This T cell receptor (beta chain) appears in the sequencing data of a study of cytomegalovirus exposure and HLA in healthy donors. The CDR3 is made up of 13 amino acids. Unmatched junction bases numbered 7, after V lost 11 bases and J lost 3 bases. Per the germline V gene, CDR1 is LNHDA and CDR2 is SQIVND (reference sequence). With respect to this clone: The identical CDR3 is also encoded by other nucleotide sequences in the sample.

13 Jbeta primers and 60 Vbeta primers were used for the PCR. The protocol was immunoSEQ multiplex PCR, while the TCRdb copy is restricted to in-frame clones and leaves out a portion. Here the sample spans under 200,000 clones, over 70% being singletons. Material: PBMCs. The source is a woman aged 18 to 35 in good health and CMV-seropositive. The V and J genes are TRBV19 and TRBJ2-1; TRBD2 agrees at 7 bases. CDR3 nucleotide sequence: TGTGCCTCCTCTGGGGGGGTCTACAATGAGCAGTTCTTC. As protein: CASSGGVYNEQFF.